These T cell receptor beta chains were read from a single sample in a study of blood T cell repertoires in COVID-19. Here immunoSEQ multiplex PCR was the method, and the copy in TCRdb shows in-frame clones only, minus some. The data contain around 82,000 clones, about 93% of them singletons. Sequenced sample: peripheral blood. The receptors were sampled from a human donor in a cohort sampled during active COVID-19. Both conserved end residues are part of each CDR3. A D gene is named only where the DNA matches it firmly. The size field is filled for only some rows; it gives once, few, many or a size class.

d_gene: NA
j_gene: TRBJ2-1
v_gene: TRBV5-4
abundance: few
CDR3aa: CASVDGGPNNEQFF
CDR3nt: TGTGCCAGCGTCGACGGGGGGCCTAACAATGAGCAGTTCTTC

d_gene: TRBD1
j_gene: TRBJ2-3
v_gene: TRBV28
abundance: NA
CDR3aa: CASSYVQGAIDTQYF
CDR3nt: TGTGCCAGCAGTTATGTTCAGGGGGCGATCGATACGCAGTATTTT

d_gene: TRBD1
j_gene: TRBJ1-5
v_gene: TRBV6-2/TRBV6-3
abundance: few
CDR3aa: CASSPTMGTGFEGQPQHF
CDR3nt: TGTGCCAGCAGCCCTACGATGGGGACAGGGTTTGAAGGTCAGCCCCAGCATTTT

d_gene: TRBD1
j_gene: TRBJ2-7
v_gene: TRBV4-3
abundance: NA
CDR3aa: CASSQERGLSYEQYF
CDR3nt: TGCGCCAGCAGCCAAGAGAGGGGGCTAAGTTACGAGCAGTACTTC

d_gene: TRBD1
j_gene: TRBJ1-5
v_gene: TRBV4-3
abundance: NA
CDR3aa: CASSRDRAQPQHF
CDR3nt: TGCGCCAGCAGCCGGGACAGGGCTCAGCCCCAGCATTTT

d_gene: TRBD1
j_gene: TRBJ1-1
v_gene: TRBV7-8
abundance: NA
CDR3aa: CASSPMDRGGTEAFF
CDR3nt: TGTGCCAGCAGCCCCATGGACAGGGGTGGCACTGAAGCTTTCTTT

d_gene: TRBD1
j_gene: TRBJ1-2
v_gene: TRBV6-1
abundance: NA
CDR3aa: CASSEAMGGTGYGYTF
CDR3nt: TGTGCCAGCAGTGAAGCTATGGGAGGGACAGGCTATGGCTACACCTTC

d_gene: TRBD1
j_gene: TRBJ1-6
v_gene: TRBV18
abundance: NA
CDR3aa: CASSPLPGQAAEEYNSPLHF
CDR3nt: TGTGCCAGCTCACCACTCCCAGGACAGGCTGCAGAAGAATATAATTCACCCCTCCACTTT

d_gene: NA
j_gene: TRBJ1-2
v_gene: TRBV29-1
abundance: NA
CDR3aa: CSGDTSDGYTF
CDR3nt: TGCAGCGGTGACACCTCGGATGGCTACACCTTC

d_gene: TRBD1
j_gene: TRBJ1-2
v_gene: TRBV11-2
abundance: NA
CDR3aa: CASSLHWTDREGSYGYTF
CDR3nt: TGTGCCAGCAGCTTACACTGGACCGACAGGGAAGGGTCCTATGGCTACACCTTC

d_gene: NA
j_gene: TRBJ2-1
v_gene: TRBV11-2
abundance: NA
CDR3aa: CASSLGGEVEQFF
CDR3nt: TGTGCCAGCAGCTTAGGGGGGGAGGTTGAGCAGTTCTTC

d_gene: NA
j_gene: TRBJ1-2
v_gene: TRBV7-2
abundance: NA
CDR3aa: CASSTRGPTNYGYTF
CDR3nt: TGTGCCAGCAGCACCAGGGGACCTACTAACTATGGCTACACCTTC

d_gene: NA
j_gene: TRBJ1-5
v_gene: TRBV10-3
abundance: once
CDR3aa: CAISEDGSQHF
CDR3nt: TGTGCCATCAGTGAGGACGGGTCCCAGCATTTT

d_gene: TRBD1
j_gene: TRBJ1-1
v_gene: TRBV3-1/TRBV3-2
abundance: NA
CDR3aa: CASSQVQGTEAFF
CDR3nt: TGTGCCAGCAGCCAGGTACAGGGGACTGAAGCTTTCTTT

d_gene: NA
j_gene: TRBJ2-7
v_gene: TRBV19
abundance: NA
CDR3aa: CASSSQTYEQYF
CDR3nt: TGTGCCAGTAGTTCCCAAACCTACGAGCAGTACTTC

d_gene: TRBD2
j_gene: TRBJ2-1
v_gene: TRBV11-3
abundance: NA
CDR3aa: CASSRGTSGAGDNEQFF
CDR3nt: TGTGCCAGCAGCAGAGGGACTAGCGGGGCCGGTGACAATGAGCAGTTCTTC

d_gene: NA
j_gene: TRBJ1-2
v_gene: TRBV6-2/TRBV6-3
abundance: NA
CDR3aa: CASSYPLVGYTF
CDR3nt: TGTGCCAGCAGTTACCCGTTAGTCGGCTACACCTTC

d_gene: NA
j_gene: TRBJ1-1
v_gene: TRBV28
abundance: NA
CDR3aa: CASSVAQGLMAEAFF
CDR3nt: TGTGCCAGCAGCGTCGCACAGGGCCTTATGGCTGAAGCTTTCTTT

d_gene: NA
j_gene: TRBJ1-1
v_gene: TRBV10-1
abundance: NA
CDR3aa: CASSGSRRGNTEAFF
CDR3nt: TGCGCCAGCAGTGGGTCCCGGCGGGGGAACACTGAAGCTTTCTTT

d_gene: TRBD1
j_gene: TRBJ2-7
v_gene: TRBV5-6
abundance: NA
CDR3aa: CATSSTGEPGQGALIEQYF
CDR3nt: TGTGCCACCAGCTCGACTGGGGAACCGGGACAGGGAGCTTTGATCGAGCAGTACTTC

d_gene: TRBD1
j_gene: TRBJ1-1
v_gene: TRBV5-1
abundance: NA
CDR3aa: CASRFDRGGTEAFF
CDR3nt: TGCGCCAGCAGGTTCGACAGGGGCGGCACTGAAGCTTTCTTT

d_gene: TRBD1
j_gene: TRBJ2-7
v_gene: TRBV6-5
abundance: NA
CDR3aa: CASSPPGTGSYEQYF
CDR3nt: TGTGCCAGCAGTCCACCAGGGACAGGGTCCTACGAGCAGTACTTC

d_gene: TRBD2
j_gene: TRBJ2-1
v_gene: TRBV5-6
abundance: NA
CDR3aa: CASSLEQLRTSGNNEQFF
CDR3nt: TGTGCCAGCAGCTTGGAACAGTTAAGGACTAGCGGGAACAATGAGCAGTTCTTC

d_gene: NA
j_gene: TRBJ2-7
v_gene: TRBV28
abundance: NA
CDR3aa: CATQGGRYEQYF
CDR3nt: TGTGCTACGCAGGGCGGCAGATACGAGCAGTACTTC

d_gene: NA
j_gene: TRBJ2-7
v_gene: TRBV18
abundance: once
CDR3aa: CASSPLGGRSYEQYF
CDR3nt: TGTGCCAGCTCACCACTTGGTGGCAGGTCCTACGAGCAGTACTTC

d_gene: NA
j_gene: TRBJ2-1
v_gene: TRBV24-1
abundance: NA
CDR3aa: CATSDLGGESSYNEQFF
CDR3nt: TGTGCCACCAGTGATTTAGGCGGGGAAAGCTCCTACAATGAGCAGTTCTTC

d_gene: NA
j_gene: TRBJ2-5
v_gene: TRBV30
abundance: NA
CDR3aa: CAWSGGPGLQETQYF
CDR3nt: TGTGCCTGGAGTGGCGGGCCCGGGCTACAAGAGACCCAGTACTTC

d_gene: NA
j_gene: TRBJ2-3
v_gene: TRBV3-1/TRBV3-2
abundance: once
CDR3aa: CASSRRGSSDTQYF
CDR3nt: TGTGCCAGCAGCCGCAGGGGTTCGTCAGATACGCAGTATTTT

d_gene: TRBD2
j_gene: TRBJ2-5
v_gene: TRBV24-1
abundance: few
CDR3aa: CATSDARSGGAGETQYF
CDR3nt: TGTGCCACCAGTGATGCCCGGAGCGGGGGGGCAGGGGAGACCCAGTACTTC

d_gene: NA
j_gene: TRBJ1-1
v_gene: TRBV11-2
abundance: NA
CDR3aa: CASSLFRGSNTEAFF
CDR3nt: TGTGCCAGCAGTCTCTTCAGGGGTTCCAACACTGAAGCTTTCTTT

d_gene: TRBD2
j_gene: TRBJ2-5
v_gene: TRBV6-6
abundance: NA
CDR3aa: CASSSSGGAVETQYF
CDR3nt: TGTGCCAGCAGCTCAAGCGGGGGGGCTGTCGAGACCCAGTACTTC

d_gene: TRBD2
j_gene: TRBJ2-7
v_gene: TRBV7-2
abundance: NA
CDR3aa: CASSLSSGGHVSYEQYF
CDR3nt: TGTGCCAGCAGCTTGTCTAGCGGGGGGCATGTTTCCTACGAGCAGTACTTC

d_gene: TRBD1
j_gene: TRBJ1-2
v_gene: TRBV5-1
abundance: NA
CDR3aa: CASSLGTGANYGYTF
CDR3nt: TGCGCCAGCAGCCTTGGGACAGGGGCTAACTATGGCTACACCTTC

d_gene: NA
j_gene: TRBJ1-5
v_gene: TRBV7-2
abundance: NA
CDR3aa: CASSLLGTNQPQHF
CDR3nt: TGTGCCAGCAGCTTATTGGGGACTAATCAGCCCCAGCATTTT

d_gene: NA
j_gene: TRBJ1-1
v_gene: TRBV6-6
abundance: NA
CDR3aa: CASRGQHTEAFF
CDR3nt: TGTGCCAGCAGGGGACAACACACTGAAGCTTTCTTT

d_gene: TRBD1
j_gene: TRBJ2-7
v_gene: TRBV5-6
abundance: NA
CDR3aa: CASSKELDRPVYEQYF
CDR3nt: TGTGCCAGCAGCAAGGAATTGGACAGGCCTGTTTACGAGCAGTACTTC

d_gene: TRBD1
j_gene: TRBJ1-5
v_gene: TRBV28
abundance: NA
CDR3aa: CASSLQPGQGIDQPQHF
CDR3nt: TGTGCCAGCAGTTTACAACCGGGACAGGGGATCGATCAGCCCCAGCATTTT

d_gene: NA
j_gene: TRBJ2-1
v_gene: TRBV10-1
abundance: NA
CDR3aa: CASSEIGSGGAHNEQFF
CDR3nt: TGCGCCAGCAGTGAGATCGGGTCCGGGGGAGCGCACAATGAGCAGTTCTTC

d_gene: TRBD2
j_gene: TRBJ2-3
v_gene: TRBV6-4
abundance: NA
CDR3aa: CASSAQRGATDTQYF
CDR3nt: TGTGCCAGCAGTGCCCAGCGGGGGGCCACAGATACGCAGTATTTT

d_gene: NA
j_gene: TRBJ1-1
v_gene: TRBV12-3/TRBV12-4
abundance: NA
CDR3aa: CASSLAYHGAFF
CDR3nt: TGTGCCAGCAGTTTAGCCTACCATGGAGCTTTCTTT

d_gene: TRBD2
j_gene: TRBJ2-1
v_gene: TRBV5-1
abundance: NA
CDR3aa: CASSAPGTSSGSQFF
CDR3nt: TGCGCCAGCAGCGCCCCCGGGACTTCTAGCGGAAGTCAGTTCTTC

d_gene: TRBD2
j_gene: TRBJ2-3
v_gene: TRBV28
abundance: NA
CDR3aa: CASSLSGLSLSGADTQYF
CDR3nt: TGTGCCAGCAGTTTATCGGGACTATCCCTCTCTGGGGCAGATACGCAGTATTTT

d_gene: TRBD1
j_gene: TRBJ1-1
v_gene: TRBV7-8
abundance: NA
CDR3aa: CASSSLPRQGVNTEAFF
CDR3nt: TGTGCCAGCAGCTCCCTTCCAAGACAGGGGGTTAACACTGAAGCTTTCTTT

d_gene: NA
j_gene: TRBJ1-1
v_gene: TRBV7-9
abundance: NA
CDR3aa: CASSYADRLNTEAFF
CDR3nt: TGTGCCAGCAGTTACGCCGACAGGCTAAACACTGAAGCTTTCTTT

d_gene: TRBD1
j_gene: TRBJ1-1
v_gene: TRBV19
abundance: NA
CDR3aa: CASSMPGTGARNTEAFF
CDR3nt: TGTGCCAGTAGTATGCCCGGGACAGGGGCCCGGAACACTGAAGCTTTCTTT

d_gene: TRBD2
j_gene: TRBJ2-5
v_gene: TRBV11-2
abundance: once
CDR3aa: CASSLAASGGASQETQYF
CDR3nt: TGTGCCAGCAGCTTAGCGGCTAGCGGGGGAGCCTCCCAAGAGACCCAGTACTTC

d_gene: NA
j_gene: TRBJ2-5
v_gene: TRBV29-1
abundance: NA
CDR3aa: CSAQGWETQYF
CDR3nt: TGCAGCGCTCAGGGATGGGAGACCCAGTACTTC

d_gene: NA
j_gene: TRBJ2-5
v_gene: TRBV5-8
abundance: NA
CDR3aa: CASSPLRTVGETQYF
CDR3nt: TGTGCCAGCAGCCCATTACGGACAGTGGGGGAGACCCAGTACTTC

d_gene: NA
j_gene: TRBJ1-6
v_gene: TRBV6-5
abundance: few
CDR3aa: CASRAGSGDNSPLHF
CDR3nt: TGTGCCAGCAGAGCAGGGTCGGGGGATAATTCACCCCTCCACTTT

d_gene: TRBD1
j_gene: TRBJ1-5
v_gene: TRBV15
abundance: NA
CDR3aa: CATSRGDRDHQPQHF
CDR3nt: TGTGCCACCAGCAGAGGGGACAGGGACCATCAGCCCCAGCATTTT

d_gene: TRBD1
j_gene: TRBJ1-3
v_gene: TRBV7-2
abundance: NA
CDR3aa: CASSSPGTGGNTIYF
CDR3nt: TGTGCCAGCAGCTCCCCCGGGACAGGAGGAAACACCATATATTTT